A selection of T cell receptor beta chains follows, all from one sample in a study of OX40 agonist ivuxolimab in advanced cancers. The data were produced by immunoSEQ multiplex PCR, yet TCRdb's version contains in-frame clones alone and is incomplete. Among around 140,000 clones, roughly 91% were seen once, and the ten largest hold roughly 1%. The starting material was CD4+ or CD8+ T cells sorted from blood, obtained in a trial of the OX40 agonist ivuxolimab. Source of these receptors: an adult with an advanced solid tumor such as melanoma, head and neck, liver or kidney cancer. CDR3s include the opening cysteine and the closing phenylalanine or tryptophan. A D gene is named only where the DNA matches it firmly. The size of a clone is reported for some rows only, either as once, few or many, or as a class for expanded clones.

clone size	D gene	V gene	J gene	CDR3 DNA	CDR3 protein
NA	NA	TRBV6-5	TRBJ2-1	TGTGCCAGCAGTTACTATGTGGCATCCTACAATGAGCAGTTCTTC	CASSYYVASYNEQFF
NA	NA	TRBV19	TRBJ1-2	TGTGCCAGTAGTATACCAGGGATGGCTGGCTACACCTTC	CASSIPGMAGYTF
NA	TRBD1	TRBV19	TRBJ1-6	TGTGCCAGTAGGAATCCGGGACAGGGGTACTCACCCCTCCACTTT	CASRNPGQGYSPLHF
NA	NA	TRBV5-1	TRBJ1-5	TGCGCCAGCTCAGAGGGGGAAAATCAGCCCCAGCATTTT	CASSEGENQPQHF
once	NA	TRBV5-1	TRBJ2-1	TGCGCCAGCAGCTTCTCGACAGGAAGCTCCTACAATGAGCAGTTCTTC	CASSFSTGSSYNEQFF
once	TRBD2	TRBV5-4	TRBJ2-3	TGTGCCAGCAGCCGCCCTGCTGGGCGGGAGGGCCTGGATACGCAGTATTTT	CASSRPAGREGLDTQYF
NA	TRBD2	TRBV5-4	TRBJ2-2	TGTGCCAGCAGCCACCGGACTAGCGGGGGAAACACCGGGGAGCTGTTTTTT	CASSHRTSGGNTGELFF
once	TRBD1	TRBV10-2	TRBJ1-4	TGCGCCAGCAGTGACCCGGGACAGGCGGTTGGTGAGGGACTGTTTTTT	CASSDPGQAVGEGLFF
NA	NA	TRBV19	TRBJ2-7	TGTGCCAGTAGGACAACAGGGAGGGGCTCCTACGAGCAGTACTTC	CASRTTGRGSYEQYF
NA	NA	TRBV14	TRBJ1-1	TGTGCCAGCAGCCAGGAGTTAACTGAAGCTTTCTTT	CASSQELTEAFF
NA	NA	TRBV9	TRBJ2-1	TGTGCCAGCAGCGAGACCGGGACGGTAGGGAATGAGCAGTTCTTC	CASSETGTVGNEQFF
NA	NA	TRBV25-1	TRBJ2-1	TGTGCCAGCAGTGAAGGGTTCCAAACTACGAATGAGCAGTTCTTC	CASSEGFQTTNEQFF
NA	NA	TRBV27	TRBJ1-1	TGTGCCAGCAGTTTGAGGGGAGCTGATGCTTTCTTT	CASSLRGADAFF
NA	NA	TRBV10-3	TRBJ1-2	TGTGCCATCAGTGAAATGAGTGGCTACACCTTC	CAISEMSGYTF
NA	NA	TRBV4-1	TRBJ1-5	TGCGCCAGCAGCCTCCTAGGGGGGAGCAATCAGCCCCAGCATTTT	CASSLLGGSNQPQHF
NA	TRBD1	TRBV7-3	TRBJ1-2	TGTGCCAGCAGCCCCCTGGGGACAGGGTCCTATGGCTACACCTTC	CASSPLGTGSYGYTF
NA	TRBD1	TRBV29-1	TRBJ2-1	TGCAGCGTTGTCCGGGACAGCTCCTACAATGAGCAGTTCTTC	CSVVRDSSYNEQFF
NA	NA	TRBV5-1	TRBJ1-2	TGCGCCAGCAGCTTGGGAACAGCCATCAGGGGCTACACCTTC	CASSLGTAIRGYTF
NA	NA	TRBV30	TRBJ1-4	TGTGCCTGGAGTCAGGGGTATTCTGAAAAACTGTTTTTT	CAWSQGYSEKLFF
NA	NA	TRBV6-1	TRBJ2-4	TGTGCCAGCAGTGAACCTGAGGGGTATAGAGACCAAAACATTCAGTACTTC	CASSEPEGYRDQNIQYF
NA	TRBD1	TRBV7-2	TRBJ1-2	TGTGCCAGCAGCTTAGGGGCGACAGGGAACTATGGCTACACCTTC	CASSLGATGNYGYTF
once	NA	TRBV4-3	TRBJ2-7	TGCGCCAGCAGCCAAGTCGGACACGGAAACTACGAGCAGTACTTC	CASSQVGHGNYEQYF
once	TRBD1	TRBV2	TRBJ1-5	TGTGCCAGCAGTCCAGACAGGGAAGGGCCCCAGCATTTT	CASSPDREGPQHF
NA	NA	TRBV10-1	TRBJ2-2	TGCGCCAGCAAGGCCGACAGATTGAACACCGGGGAGCTGTTTTTT	CASKADRLNTGELFF
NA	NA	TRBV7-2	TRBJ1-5	TGTGCCAGCAGCCCCTTTCAGACTGGCCAGCCCCAGCATTTT	CASSPFQTGQPQHF
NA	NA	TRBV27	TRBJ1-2	TGTGCCAGCAGTTTGGGGCGAGCTTATGGCTACACCTTC	CASSLGRAYGYTF
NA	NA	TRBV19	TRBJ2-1	TGTGCCAGTAGTACCGGAGGACAGATATACAATGAGCAGTTCTTC	CASSTGGQIYNEQFF
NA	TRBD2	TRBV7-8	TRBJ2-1	TGTGCCAGCAGCTTATCGGGCGGGAGTGTCTACAATGAGCAGTTCTTC	CASSLSGGSVYNEQFF
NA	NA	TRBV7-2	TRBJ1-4	TGTGCCAGCAGCTTCCGGGGGCCAAGTGAAAAACTGTTTTTT	CASSFRGPSEKLFF
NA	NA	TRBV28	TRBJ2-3	TGTGCCAGCAGCTCCTCCGACCCGTCTGCGCAGTATTTT	CASSSSDPSAQYF
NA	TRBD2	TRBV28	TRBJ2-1	TGTGCCAGCAGGAATCCCGGGACTAGCGGGATCTATGAGCAGTTCTTC	CASRNPGTSGIYEQFF
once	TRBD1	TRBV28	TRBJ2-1	TGTGCCACTTCGACCGCCGGGACAGGGTCCTACAATGAGCAGTTCTTC	CATSTAGTGSYNEQFF
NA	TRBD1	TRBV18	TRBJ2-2	TGTGCCAGCTCCGGACAGGGGGTGACCGGGGAGCTGTTTTTT	CASSGQGVTGELFF
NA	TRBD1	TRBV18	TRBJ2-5	TGTGCCAGCTCGGGGACAGTCCCAGACGGGGAGACCCAGTACTTC	CASSGTVPDGETQYF
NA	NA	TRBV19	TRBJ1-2	TGTGCCAGTAGTATTCCCAGGGCGGTAGATGGCTACACCTTC	CASSIPRAVDGYTF
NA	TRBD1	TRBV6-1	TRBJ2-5	TGTGCCAGCCGCCGGGACAGACAAGAGACCCAGTACTTC	CASRRDRQETQYF
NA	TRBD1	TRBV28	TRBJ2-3	TGTGCCAGCAGTGTCCCCAGGGGGACGGATACGCAGTATTTT	CASSVPRGTDTQYF
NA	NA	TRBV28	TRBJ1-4	TGTGCCAGCAGTTTATCTGTAGGTAGCGAAAAACTGTTTTTT	CASSLSVGSEKLFF
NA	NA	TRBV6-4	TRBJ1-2	TGTGCCAGCAGTGACTCGGGGGGCGTTGGCTACACCTTC	CASSDSGGVGYTF